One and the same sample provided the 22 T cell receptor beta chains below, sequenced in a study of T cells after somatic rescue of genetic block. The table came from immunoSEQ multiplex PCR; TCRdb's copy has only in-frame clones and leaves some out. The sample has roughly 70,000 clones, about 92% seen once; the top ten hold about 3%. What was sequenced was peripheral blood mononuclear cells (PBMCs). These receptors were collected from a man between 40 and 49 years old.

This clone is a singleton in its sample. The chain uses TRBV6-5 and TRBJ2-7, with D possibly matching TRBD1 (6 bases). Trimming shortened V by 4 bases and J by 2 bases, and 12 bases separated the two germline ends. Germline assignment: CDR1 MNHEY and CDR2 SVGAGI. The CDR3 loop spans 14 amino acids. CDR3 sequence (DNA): TGTGCCAGCAGTTCCGGGACAACCGCCTACGAGCAGTACTTC. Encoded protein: CASSSGTTAYEQYF.

The CDR3 DNA reads TGCGCCAGCAGCTCGCGGGAGCGCGAGACCCAGTACTTC. Translating gives CASSSRERETQYF. The chain is built from TRBV4-1 and TRBJ2-5; 7 bases match TRBD2. The germline V gene encodes CDR1 MGHRA and CDR2 YSYEKL. V lost 5 bases, J lost 5 bases, and 5 bases stayed unmatched. The CDR3 spans 13 residues.

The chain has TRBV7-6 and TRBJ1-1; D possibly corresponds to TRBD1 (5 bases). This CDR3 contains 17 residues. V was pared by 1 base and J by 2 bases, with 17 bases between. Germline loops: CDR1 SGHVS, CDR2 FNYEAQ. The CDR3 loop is CASSLVGGPGGNTEAFF. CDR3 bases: TGTGCCAGCAGCTTAGTCGGGGGTCCGGGGGGAAACACTGAAGCTTTCTTT.

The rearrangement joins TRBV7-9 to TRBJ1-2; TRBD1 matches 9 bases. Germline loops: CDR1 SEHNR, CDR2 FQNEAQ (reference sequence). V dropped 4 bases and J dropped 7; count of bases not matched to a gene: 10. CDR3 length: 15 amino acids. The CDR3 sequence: CASSSSLGQGSGYTF. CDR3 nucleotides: TGTGCCAGCAGCTCAAGTTTGGGACAGGGTTCTGGCTACACCTTC.

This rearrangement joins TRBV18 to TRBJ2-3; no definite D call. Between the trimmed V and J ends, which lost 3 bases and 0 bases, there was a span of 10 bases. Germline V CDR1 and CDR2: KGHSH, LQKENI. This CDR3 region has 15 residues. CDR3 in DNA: TGTGCCAGCTCACCGGCGACAAGAAGCACAGATACGCAGTATTTT. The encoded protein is CASSPATRSTDTQYF.

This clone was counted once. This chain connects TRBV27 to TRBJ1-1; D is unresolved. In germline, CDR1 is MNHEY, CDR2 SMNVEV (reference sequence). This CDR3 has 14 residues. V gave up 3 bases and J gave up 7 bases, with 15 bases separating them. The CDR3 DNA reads TGTGCCAGCAGTTTTTCGGCAGGCAGATTTGAAGCTTTCTTT. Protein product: CASSFSAGRFEAFF.

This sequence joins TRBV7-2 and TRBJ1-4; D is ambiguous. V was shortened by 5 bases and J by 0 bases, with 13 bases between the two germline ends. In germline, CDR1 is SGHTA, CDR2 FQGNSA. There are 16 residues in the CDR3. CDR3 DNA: TGTGCCAGCAGCCCCCGCTCCGGATCAACTAATGAAAAACTGTTTTTT. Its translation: CASSPRSGSTNEKLFF. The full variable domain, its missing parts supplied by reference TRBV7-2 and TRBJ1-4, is GAGVSQSPSNKVTEKGKDVELRCDPISGHTALYWYRQSLGQGLEFLIYFQGNSAPDKSGLPSDRFSAERTGGSVSTLTIQRTQQEDSAVYLCASSPRSGSTNEKLFFGSGTQLSVL.

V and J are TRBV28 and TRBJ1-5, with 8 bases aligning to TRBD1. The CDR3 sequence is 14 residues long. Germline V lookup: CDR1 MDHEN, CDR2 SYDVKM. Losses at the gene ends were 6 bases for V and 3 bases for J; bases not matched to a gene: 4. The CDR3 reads CASRGQVNNQPQHF. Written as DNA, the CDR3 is TGTGCCAGCAGGGGACAGGTTAACAATCAGCCCCAGCATTTT. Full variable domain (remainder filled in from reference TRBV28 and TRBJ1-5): DVKVTQSSRYLVKRTGEKVFLECVQDMDHENMFWYRQDPGLGLRLIYFSYDVKMKEKGDIPEGYSVSREKKERFSLILESASTNQTSMYLCASRGQVNNQPQHFGDGTRLSIL.

The CDR3 DNA reads as TGTGCCAGCAGTCAAGTGACAGGGTGGTATGGCTACACCTTC. Its protein is CASSQVTGWYGYTF. The gene calls are TRBV6-5 and TRBJ1-2; 7 bases line up with TRBD1. Germline CDR1 and CDR2: MNHEY and SVGAGI. V lost 5 bases and J lost 5; bases outside the gene matches: 8. This CDR3 spans 14 amino acids.

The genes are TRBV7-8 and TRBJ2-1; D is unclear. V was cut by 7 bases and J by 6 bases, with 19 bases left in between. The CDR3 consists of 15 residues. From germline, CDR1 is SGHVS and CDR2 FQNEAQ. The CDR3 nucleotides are TGTGCCAGCATCCATGGGCGCTTCCCTGCCAATGAGCAGTTCTTC. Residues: CASIHGRFPANEQFF. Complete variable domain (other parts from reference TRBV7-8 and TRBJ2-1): GAGVSQSPRYKVAKRGQDVALRCDPISGHVSLFWYQQALGQGPEFLTYFQNEAQLDKSGLPSDRFFAERPEGSVSTLKIQRTQQEDSAVYLCASIHGRFPANEQFFGPGTRLTVL.

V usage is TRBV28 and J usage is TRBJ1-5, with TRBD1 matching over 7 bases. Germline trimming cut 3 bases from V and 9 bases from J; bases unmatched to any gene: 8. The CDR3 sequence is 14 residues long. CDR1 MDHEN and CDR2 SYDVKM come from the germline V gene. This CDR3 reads CASSFLGGRGPQHF. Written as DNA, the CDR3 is TGTGCCAGCAGTTTTCTAGGGGGCAGGGGGCCCCAGCATTTT.

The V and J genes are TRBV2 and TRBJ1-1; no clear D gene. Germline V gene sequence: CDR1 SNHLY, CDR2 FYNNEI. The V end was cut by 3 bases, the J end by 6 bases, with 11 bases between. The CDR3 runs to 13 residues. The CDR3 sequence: CASSEKVKAEAFF. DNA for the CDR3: TGTGCCAGCAGTGAGAAGGTGAAAGCTGAAGCTTTCTTT.

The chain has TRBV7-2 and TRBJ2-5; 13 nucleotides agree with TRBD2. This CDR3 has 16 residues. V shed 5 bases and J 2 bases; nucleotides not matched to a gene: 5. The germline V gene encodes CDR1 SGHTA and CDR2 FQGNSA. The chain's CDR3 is CASSPGLAGPQETQYF. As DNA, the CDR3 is TGTGCCAGCAGCCCGGGACTAGCGGGGCCACAAGAGACCCAGTACTTC.

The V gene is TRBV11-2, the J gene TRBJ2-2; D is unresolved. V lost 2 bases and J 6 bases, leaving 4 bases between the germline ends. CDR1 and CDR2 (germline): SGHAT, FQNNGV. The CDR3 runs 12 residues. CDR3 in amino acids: CASSLRSGELFF. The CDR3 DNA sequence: TGTGCCAGCAGCTTACGGTCCGGGGAGCTGTTTTTT.

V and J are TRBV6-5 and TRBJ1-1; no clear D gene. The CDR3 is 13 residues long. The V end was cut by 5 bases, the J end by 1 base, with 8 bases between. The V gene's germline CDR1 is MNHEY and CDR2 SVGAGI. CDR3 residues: CASSPSENTEAFF. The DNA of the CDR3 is TGTGCCAGCAGTCCCTCAGAGAACACTGAAGCTTTCTTT.

The chain's CDR3 is CASSLARGDLDTQYF. Written as DNA, the CDR3 is TGCGCCAGCAGCTTGGCCCGGGGCGACCTCGATACGCAGTATTTT. This chain uses TRBV5-1 with TRBJ2-3; D tentatively fits TRBD1 or TRBD2 (5 bases each). The CDR3 spans 15 residues. The germline V gene encodes CDR1 SGHRS and CDR2 YFSETQ. V was cut by 0 bases and J by 6 bases, with 14 bases left in between.

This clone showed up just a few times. In DNA form, the CDR3 reads TGTGCCAGTACCGACAGGGCCTCCTATAATTCACCCCTCCACTTT. As protein: CASTDRASYNSPLHF. V and J are TRBV19 and TRBJ1-6; TRBD1 matches 7 bases. V dropped 7 bases and J dropped 0; count of bases not matched to a gene: 3. The CDR3 is made up of 15 amino acids. Germline values: CDR1 LNHDA, CDR2 SQIVND (reference sequence). The variable domain in full, with the rest retrieved from reference TRBV19 and TRBJ1-6, is DGGITQSPKYLFRKEGQNVTLSCEQNLNHDAMYWYRQDPGQGLRLIYYSQIVNDFQKGDIAEGYSVSREKKESFPLTVTSAQKNPTAFYLCASTDRASYNSPLHFGNGTRLTVT.

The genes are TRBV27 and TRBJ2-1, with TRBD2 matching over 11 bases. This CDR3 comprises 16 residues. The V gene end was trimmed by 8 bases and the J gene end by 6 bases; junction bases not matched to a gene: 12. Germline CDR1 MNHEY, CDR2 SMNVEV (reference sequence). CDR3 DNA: TGTGCCAGCGGGCTACTAGCGGGGGTTTTAGGCAATGAGCAGTTCTTC. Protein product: CASGLLAGVLGNEQFF.

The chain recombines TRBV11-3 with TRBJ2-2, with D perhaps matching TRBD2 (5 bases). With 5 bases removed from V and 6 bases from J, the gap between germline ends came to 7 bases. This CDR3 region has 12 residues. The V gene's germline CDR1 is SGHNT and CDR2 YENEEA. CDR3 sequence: CASSKRAGELFF. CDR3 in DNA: TGTGCCAGCAGCAAGAGGGCCGGGGAGCTGTTTTTT.

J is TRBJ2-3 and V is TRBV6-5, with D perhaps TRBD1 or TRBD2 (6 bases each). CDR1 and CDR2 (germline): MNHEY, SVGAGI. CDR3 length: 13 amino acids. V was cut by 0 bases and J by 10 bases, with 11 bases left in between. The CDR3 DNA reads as TGTGCCAGCAGTTACTCGCGGGACACTGCGCAGTATTTT. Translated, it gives CASSYSRDTAQYF.

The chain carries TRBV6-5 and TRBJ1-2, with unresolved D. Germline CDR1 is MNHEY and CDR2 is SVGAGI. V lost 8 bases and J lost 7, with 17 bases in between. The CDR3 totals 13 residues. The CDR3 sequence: CASRLGRAFGYTF. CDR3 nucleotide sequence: TGTGCCAGCCGGTTAGGTAGGGCTTTTGGCTACACCTTC.

The CDR3 nucleotides read TGTGCCAGCAGTTACTCCCGGGGCCAAGGGACTGAAGCTTTCTTT. Protein product: CASSYSRGQGTEAFF. This chain connects TRBV6-5 to TRBJ1-1, with D perhaps TRBD1 (5 bases). The V and J ends lost 0 bases and 5 bases respectively, with 13 bases between them. CDR3 length: 15 amino acids. Per germline, CDR1 MNHEY and CDR2 SVGAGI.